One sample yielded the 15 T cell receptor beta chains listed below, sequenced in a study of cytomegalovirus exposure and HLA in healthy donors. The study ran its PCR with 60 Vbeta and 13 Jbeta primers. Assay: immunoSEQ multiplex PCR; the TCRdb copy retains only in-frame clones and omits some. This table holds about 120,000 clones, around 75% found once. Sequencing was done on a sample of PBMCs. These receptors all stem from a middle-aged woman in good health and CMV-seropositive.

V is TRBV6-5 and J is TRBJ2-7; 8 bases match TRBD1. CDR1 MNHEY and CDR2 SVGAGI come from the germline V gene. Losses at the gene ends were 0 bases for V and 3 bases for J; bases not matched to a gene: 4. The CDR3 is made up of 15 amino acids. The CDR3 DNA reads as TGTGCCAGCAGTTACTCGGGGACAGGACTCTACGAGCAGTACTTC. It specifies CASSYSGTGLYEQYF.

This clone occurred once. The V gene is TRBV19, the J gene TRBJ1-2; a possible D gene is TRBD1 (6 bases). The germline gives CDR1 LNHDA, CDR2 SQIVND (reference sequence). This CDR3 contains 15 residues. The V gene lost 5 bases and the J gene lost 3 bases, with 16 bases spanning the gap. This CDR3 reads CASSAAAGADYGYTF. DNA for the CDR3: TGTGCCAGTAGTGCAGCTGCAGGGGCCGACTATGGCTACACCTTC.

The chain uses TRBV5-5 and TRBJ1-1; TRBD1 might be the D (5 bases). The CDR3 is made up of 13 amino acids. V shed 2 bases and J shed 4 bases, with 9 bases lying between them. Germline-derived CDR1 and CDR2 are SGHKS and YYEKEE (reference sequence). CDR3 DNA sequence: TGTGCCAGCAGCTTCCTCGGGGGCACTGAAGCTTTCTTT. Its translation is CASSFLGGTEAFF.

The DNA of the CDR3 is TGTGCCAGCGGACAGGGGTCTGGGGCCAACGTCCTGACTTTC. Translating it yields CASGQGSGANVLTF. The rearrangement uses TRBV28 and TRBJ2-6; 9 bases line up with TRBD1. Germline-derived CDR1 and CDR2 are MDHEN and SYDVKM. The CDR3 contains 14 residues. V shed 8 bases, J shed 1 base, and the junction held 0 bases outside the gene matches.

This chain joins TRBV4-3 and TRBJ2-7; 14 nucleotides line up with TRBD2. The CDR3 has 16 residues. Per germline, CDR1 LGHNA and CDR2 YSLEER. Trimming cost V 4 bases and J 2 bases; bases outside gene matches: 4. CDR3 loop: CASSPGLAGGTYEQYF. The CDR3 nucleotides are TGCGCCAGCAGCCCCGGACTAGCGGGAGGAACCTACGAGCAGTACTTC.

V gene TRBV9 combines with J gene TRBJ2-5; a weak D match, TRBD2 (5 bases). In germline, CDR1 is SGDLS, CDR2 YYNGEE. Trimming stripped 4 bases from V and 4 bases from J, with 14 bases between. The CDR3 is 14 residues long. CDR3 sequence (DNA): TGTGCCAGCAGCCCCGGAGGTAATGGAGAGACCCAGTACTTC. Translating gives CASSPGGNGETQYF.

Comment on this clone: One junction end disagrees with the germline gene, perhaps due to a read error. J is TRBJ2-3 and V is TRBV19, with 11 bases that match TRBD2. Germline lookup yields CDR1 LNHDA and CDR2 SQIVND (reference sequence). This CDR3 has 15 residues. The CDR3 is CASSIDIGLAGGPAF. The CDR3 DNA is TGTGCCAGTAGTATAGATATTGGGCTAGCGGGAGGACCTGCCTTT.

Written as DNA, the CDR3 is TGTGCCTGGACTAGCGGGTATGACAATGAGCAGTTCTTC. Translating it yields CAWTSGYDNEQFF. This chain uses TRBV30 with TRBJ2-1, with 8 bases that match TRBD2. Unmatched junction bases numbered 4, after V lost 4 bases and J lost 5 bases. The CDR3 sequence is 13 residues long. CDR1 and CDR2 from the germline V gene are GTSNPN and SVGIG (reference sequence).

The chain employs TRBV7-6 and TRBJ2-5; TRBD2 aligns across 8 bases. The V gene's germline CDR1 is SGHVS and CDR2 FNYEAQ. This CDR3 has 16 residues. Losses at the gene ends were 4 bases for V and 3 bases for J; bases not matched to a gene: 10. The CDR3 DNA reads as TGTGCCAGCAGCTCATGGGATCGGGGGGGCGAAGAGACCCAGTACTTC. Encoded protein: CASSSWDRGGEETQYF.

The chain has TRBV6-5 and TRBJ2-1; D is ambiguous. V lost 0 bases, J lost 5 bases, and 5 bases lay in between. This CDR3 comprises 13 residues. CDR1 is MNHEY and CDR2 is SVGAGI in the germline V gene. As DNA, the CDR3 is TGTGCCAGCAGTTACTCGTCCGACAATGAGCAGTTCTTC. It translates to CASSYSSDNEQFF.

This chain joins TRBV28 and TRBJ2-2; 9 bases line up with TRBD1. CDR1 is MDHEN and CDR2 is SYDVKM in the germline V gene. The length of the CDR3 is 15 residues. Trimming at V came to 6 bases and at J to 5 bases, leaving 7 bases not matched to a gene. CDR3 sequence: CASRDRTGVTGELFF. As DNA, the CDR3 is TGTGCCAGCAGGGACCGGACAGGGGTTACCGGGGAGCTGTTTTTT.

This clone was seen more than once but under ten times. The chain couples TRBV5-4 to TRBJ2-5; 10 nucleotides agree with TRBD1. V gave up 3 bases and J gave up 2 bases; unmatched junction bases: 4. Germline CDR1 SGHNT, CDR2 YYREEE (reference sequence). CDR3 length: 15 residues. The CDR3 here is CASSYRDRGQETQYF. The CDR3 nucleotides read TGTGCCAGCAGCTACCGGGACAGGGGACAAGAGACCCAGTACTTC.

J is TRBJ2-3 and V is TRBV2; 7 bases line up with TRBD2. Germline CDR1 reads SNHLY; CDR2 reads FYNNEI. The CDR3 contains 15 residues. Unmatched junction bases numbered 5, after V lost 5 bases and J lost 0 bases. This CDR3 reads CASSLLASSTDTQYF. Here the CDR3 DNA reads TGTGCCAGCAGTTTACTAGCGTCTAGCACAGATACGCAGTATTTT.

The rearrangement links TRBV5-6 to TRBJ2-5; the D gene is possibly TRBD1 (6 bases). CDR3 size: 15 residues. Trimming stripped 3 bases from V and 2 bases from J, with 14 bases between. Germline CDR1 and CDR2: SGHDT and YYEEEE. The CDR3 DNA follows: TGTGCCAGCAGCTACTTACCGGACAGACAAGAGACCCAGTACTTC. Protein product: CASSYLPDRQETQYF.

The J gene is TRBJ2-7, the V gene TRBV4-1, with 7 positions matching TRBD1. Germline lookup yields CDR1 MGHRA and CDR2 YSYEKL. The CDR3 consists of 15 residues. Germline trimming cut 3 bases from V and 4 bases from J; bases unmatched to any gene: 9. The CDR3 bases are TGCGCCAGCAGCCACCCGGGACAGTTCTCTTACGAGCAGTACTTC. This codes for CASSHPGQFSYEQYF.